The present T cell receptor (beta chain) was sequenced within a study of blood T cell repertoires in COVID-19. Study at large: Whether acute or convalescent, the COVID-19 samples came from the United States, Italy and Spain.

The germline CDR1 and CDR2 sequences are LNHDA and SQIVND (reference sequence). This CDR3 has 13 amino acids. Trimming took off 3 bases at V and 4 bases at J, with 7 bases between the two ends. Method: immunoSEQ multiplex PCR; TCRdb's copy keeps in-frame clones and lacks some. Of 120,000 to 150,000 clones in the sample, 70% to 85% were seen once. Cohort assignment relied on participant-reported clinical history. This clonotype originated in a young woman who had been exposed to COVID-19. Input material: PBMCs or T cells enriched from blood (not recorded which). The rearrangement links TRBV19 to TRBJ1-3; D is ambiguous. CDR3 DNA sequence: TGTGCCAGTAGTATTCATGGCGGAAACACCATATATTTT. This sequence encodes CASSIHGGNTIYF.